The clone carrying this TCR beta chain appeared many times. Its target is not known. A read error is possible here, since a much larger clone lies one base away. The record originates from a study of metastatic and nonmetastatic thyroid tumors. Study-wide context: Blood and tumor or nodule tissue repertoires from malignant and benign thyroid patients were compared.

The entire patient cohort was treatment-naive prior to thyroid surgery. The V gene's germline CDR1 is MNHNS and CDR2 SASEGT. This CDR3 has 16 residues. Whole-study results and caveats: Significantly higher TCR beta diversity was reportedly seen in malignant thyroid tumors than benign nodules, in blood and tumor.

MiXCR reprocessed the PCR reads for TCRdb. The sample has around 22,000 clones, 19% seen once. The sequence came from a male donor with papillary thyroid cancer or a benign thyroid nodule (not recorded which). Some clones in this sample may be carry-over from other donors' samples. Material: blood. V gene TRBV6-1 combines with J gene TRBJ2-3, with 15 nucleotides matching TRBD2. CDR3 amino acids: CASNFPGLAGGDTRYF. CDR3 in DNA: TGTGCCAGCAATTTCCCGGGACTAGCGGGAGGAGATACGCGGTATTTT.